The following is a T cell receptor beta chain sequence with its context. The antigen remains unidentified. Every single patient, without exception, relapsed after autologous stem cell transplantation, and brentuximab vedotin exposure varied. Complete response, partial response or progressive disease were the best responses. Sequencing was performed with immunoSEQ multiplex PCR; in TCRdb, only in-frame clones are kept and a portion is missing. The sample has about 9,900 clones, 92% seen once; the top ten hold about 14%. The V and J ends lost 1 base and 4 bases respectively, with 17 bases between them. CDR3 length: 17 residues. Germline lookup yields CDR1 MGHRA and CDR2 YSYEKL. This record comes from a study of PD-1 blockade in classical Hodgkin lymphoma. General observations from the study: TCR diversity at baseline was reported to be reduced in newly diagnosed patients relative to healthy donors. Unlike CD8+ TCR diversity, which did not rise significantly by C4D1, CD4+ TCR diversity did.

The sequence derives from a human donor with classical Hodgkin lymphoma. The sequences come from peripheral blood mononuclear cells (PBMCs), collected at baseline. The V call is TRBV4-1, the J call TRBJ1-5; a weak D match, TRBD1 (6 bases). The DNA for the CDR3 is TGCGCCAGCAGCCAAGCCCAAGGACAGCCAGGGAATCAGCCCCAGCATTTT. Translation gives CASSQAQGQPGNQPQHF.